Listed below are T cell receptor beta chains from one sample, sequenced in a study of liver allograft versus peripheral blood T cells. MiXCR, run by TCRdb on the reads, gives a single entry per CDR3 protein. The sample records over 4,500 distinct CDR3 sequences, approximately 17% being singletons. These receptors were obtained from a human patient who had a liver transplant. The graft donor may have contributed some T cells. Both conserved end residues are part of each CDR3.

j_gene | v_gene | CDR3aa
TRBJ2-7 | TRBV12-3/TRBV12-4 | CASSGPTYEQYF
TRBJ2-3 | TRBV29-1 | CSVVFSGGPTDTQYF
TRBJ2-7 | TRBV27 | CASRTLGSRGEQYF
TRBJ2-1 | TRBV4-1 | CATSGGASYNEQFF
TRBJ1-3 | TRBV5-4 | CASSFSRMSNTIYF
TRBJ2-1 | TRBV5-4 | CASSSAGTSGRNEQFF
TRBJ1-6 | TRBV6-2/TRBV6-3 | CASRGQGVSPLHF
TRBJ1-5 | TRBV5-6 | CASSLGQGDNQPQHF
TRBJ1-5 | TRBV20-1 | CSARDGGEGQPQHF
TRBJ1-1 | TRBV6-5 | CASSYSIWEDTEAFF
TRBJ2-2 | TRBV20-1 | CSASAGAHTGELFF
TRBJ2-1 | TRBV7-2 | CASSHSGSSYNEQFF
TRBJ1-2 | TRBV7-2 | CASSFSGQGAYGYTF
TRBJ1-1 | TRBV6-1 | CASRETGMGTEAFF
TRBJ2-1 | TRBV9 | CASSARRVGVEQFF
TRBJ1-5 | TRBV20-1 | CSASIRRSSNQPQHF
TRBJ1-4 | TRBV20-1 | CSGIATNEKLFF
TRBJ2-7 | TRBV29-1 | CSVELNSYEQYF
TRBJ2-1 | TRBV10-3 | CAISESQGREQFF
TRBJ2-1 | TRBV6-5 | CASSYSGGGAPNEQFF
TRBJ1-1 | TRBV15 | CATSRDRQEMNTEAFF
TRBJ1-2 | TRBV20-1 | CSARDGRGQNYGYTF
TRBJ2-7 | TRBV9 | CASSVGTSGRREQYF
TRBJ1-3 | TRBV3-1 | CASSHTSGSSGNTIYF
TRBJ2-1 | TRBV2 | CASSPGLGLNEQFF
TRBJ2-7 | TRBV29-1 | CSVGVGPEQYF
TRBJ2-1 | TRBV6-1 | CASSAIRDRVYEQFF
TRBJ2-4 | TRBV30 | CAWTRGPRDIQYF
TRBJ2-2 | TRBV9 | CASSVATRGLAGVGSGELFF
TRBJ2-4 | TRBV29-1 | CSVEGVVGNIQYF
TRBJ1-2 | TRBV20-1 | CSATDRGHYGYTF
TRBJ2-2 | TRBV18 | CASGLLAGTGELFF
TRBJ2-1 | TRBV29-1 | CSVESDSYNEQFF
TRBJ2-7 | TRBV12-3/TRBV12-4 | CASSLRTVSSYEQYF
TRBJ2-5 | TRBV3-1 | CASNRQSGETQYF
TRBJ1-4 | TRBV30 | CAWSEDLGQKGSF
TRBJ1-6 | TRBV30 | CAWRPPDREGSPLHF
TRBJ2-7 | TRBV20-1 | CSARLAESYEQYF
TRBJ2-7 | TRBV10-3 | CAISDGRRGAYYEQYF
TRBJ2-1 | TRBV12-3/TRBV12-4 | CASSPSGRSSYNEQFF